Each of the 23 T cell receptor beta chains below was sequenced from the same sample in a study of radiation and T cells in renal cell carcinoma. Libraries were prepared by immunoSEQ multiplex PCR; TCRdb keeps only in-frame clonotypes and omits some of them. The sample shows 120,000 or so clones, 88% of them seen only once. Time point indicated: blood 2 weeks post-SBRT. Sample treatment: 15 Gy SBRT to primary tumor, nephrectomy 4 weeks later. The specimen was blood, collected from a patient whose treatment included radiotherapy and nephrectomy. The receptor source for this set is a woman aged 70 to 79 with renal cell carcinoma.

The chain joins TRBV6-1 to TRBJ1-1; D gene ambiguous. This CDR3 spans 13 amino acids. V lost 3 bases to trimming and J lost 6 bases, with 11 bases between them. Germline lookup yields CDR1 MNHNS and CDR2 SASEGT. CDR3 sequence (DNA): TGTGCCAGCAGTGAGATCCTCAAGGCTGAAGCTTTCTTT. Translated: CASSEILKAEAFF.

The DNA of the CDR3 is TGTGCCAGCAGCGTAACCGGGACAGCCTATGGCTACACCTTC. Amino acids: CASSVTGTAYGYTF. The rearrangement links TRBV9 to TRBJ1-2; 7 positions agree with TRBD1. CDR1 is SGDLS and CDR2 is YYNGEE in the germline V gene. Unmatched junction bases numbered 4, after V lost 1 base and J lost 4 bases. The CDR3 length is 14 residues.

The genes are TRBV6-5 and TRBJ1-1, with D perhaps TRBD1 (6 bases). The CDR3 covers 15 residues. With 6 bases removed from V and 1 base from J, the gap between germline ends came to 15 bases. CDR1 and CDR2 (germline): MNHEY, SVGAGI. This CDR3 is CASSPNRAENTEAFF. CDR3 coding DNA: TGTGCCAGCAGCCCAAACAGGGCGGAGAACACTGAAGCTTTCTTT.

This clone was seen once. The rearrangement joins TRBV29-1 to TRBJ2-7, with D possibly being TRBD2 (7 bases). CDR1 is SQVTM, CDR2 ANQGSEA, per germline. V gave up 6 bases and J gave up 2 bases, with 8 bases separating them. CDR3 length equals 11 residues. CDR3 bases: TGCAGCGTAGGGGGGGCCTACGAGCAGTACTTC. The encoded protein is CSVGGAYEQYF.

CDR3 region: CASSLDGSNQPQHF. In DNA, the CDR3 is TGCGCCAGCAGCTTGGACGGTAGCAATCAGCCCCAGCATTTT. This chain links TRBV5-1 with TRBJ1-5, with unresolved D. CDR1 is SGHRS and CDR2 is YFSETQ in the germline V gene. This CDR3 contains 14 residues. V was cut by 0 bases and J by 0 bases, with 4 bases left in between.

This chain links TRBV11-3 with TRBJ1-1; D is ambiguous. This CDR3 contains 10 residues. V gave up 5 bases and J gave up 8 bases, with 6 bases separating them. In germline, CDR1 is SGHNT, CDR2 YENEEA. The CDR3 DNA reads as TGTGCCAGCAGCACATCCGAAGCTTTCTTT. Translated: CASSTSEAFF.

The CDR3 loop is CASSLSAGANVLTF. The CDR3 bases are TGTGCCAGCAGCTTGTCAGCTGGGGCCAACGTCCTGACTTTC. This sequence joins TRBV5-4 and TRBJ2-6; the D is unclear. Germline CDR1 is SGHNT and CDR2 is YYREEE (reference sequence). There are 14 residues in the CDR3. Between the trimmed V and J ends, which lost 1 base and 2 bases, there was a span of 4 bases.

The rearrangement joins TRBV30 to TRBJ1-1; D is ambiguous. V lost 2 bases to trimming and J lost 0 bases, with 10 bases between them. The V gene's germline CDR1 is GTSNPN and CDR2 SVGIG (reference sequence). The CDR3 is 14 residues long. In DNA form, the CDR3 reads TGTGCCTGGAGTCCGGGCAGGTTGAACACTGAAGCTTTCTTT. Its protein product is CAWSPGRLNTEAFF.

This clone was seen a few times. The V call is TRBV6-5, the J call TRBJ1-5; D may be TRBD1 (6 bases). The V gene's germline CDR1 is MNHEY and CDR2 SVGAGI. V lost 2 bases, J lost 3 bases, and 11 bases lay in between. The CDR3 is 15 residues long. The CDR3 reads CASSYGGDNNQPQHF. DNA of the CDR3: TGTGCCAGCAGTTACGGAGGGGACAACAATCAGCCCCAGCATTTT.

V usage is TRBV19 and J usage is TRBJ1-6; 9 bases map to TRBD1. V lost 6 bases, J lost 10 bases, and 13 bases stayed unmatched. CDR1 is LNHDA, CDR2 SQIVND, per germline (reference sequence). The CDR3 contains 16 residues. CDR3 in DNA: TGTGCCAGTAGCCTGGGGCTCGGGACAGGGTGGTCACCCCTCCACTTT. Residues: CASSLGLGTGWSPLHF.

V is TRBV29-1 and J is TRBJ1-5; 10 bases match TRBD1. Trimming at V came to 3 bases and at J to 12 bases, leaving 11 bases not matched to a gene. The CDR3 runs 14 residues. CDR1 and CDR2 (germline): SQVTM, ANQGSEA. The CDR3 region has the DNA TGCAGCGTTGATTTATCCGGGACAGGGGCTCTCCAGCATTTT. Amino acids: CSVDLSGTGALQHF.

This chain links TRBV30 with TRBJ1-6, with D uncertain. Germline CDR1 GTSNPN, CDR2 SVGIG (reference sequence). The CDR3 covers 16 residues. The V and J ends lost 4 bases and 0 bases respectively, with 13 bases between them. The CDR3 DNA is TGTGCCTGGACGGGAGGGTCGGTCTCCTATAATTCACCCCTCCACTTT. Its protein is CAWTGGSVSYNSPLHF.

V gene TRBV7-2 combines with J gene TRBJ1-2, with D possibly being TRBD1 (5 bases). The CDR3 sequence is 13 residues long. Between the trimmed V and J ends, which lost 4 bases and 5 bases, there was a span of 11 bases. The germline gives CDR1 SGHTA, CDR2 FQGNSA. The CDR3 here is CASSSGTEYGYTF. The CDR3 nucleotides are TGTGCCAGCAGCTCCGGGACGGAGTATGGCTACACCTTC.

The chain uses TRBV18 and TRBJ1-5; no definite D call. This CDR3 region has 14 residues. V lost 0 bases, J lost 1 base, and 4 bases lay in between. Germline loops: CDR1 KGHSH, CDR2 LQKENI. The CDR3 loop reads CASSPPGSNQPQHF. For the CDR3, the DNA is TGTGCCAGCTCACCACCGGGAAGCAATCAGCCCCAGCATTTT. The full variable domain, its missing parts supplied by reference TRBV18 and TRBJ1-5, is NAGVMQNPRHLVRRRGQEARLRCSPMKGHSHVYWYRQLPEEGLKFMVYLQKENIIDESGMPKERFSAEFPKEGPSILRIQQVVRGDSAAYFCASSPPGSNQPQHFGDGTRLSIL.

The gene calls are TRBV7-9 and TRBJ2-7, with D uncertain. V was shortened by 2 bases and J by 5 bases, with 4 bases between the two germline ends. Per the germline V gene, CDR1 is SEHNR and CDR2 is FQNEAQ (reference sequence). The CDR3 covers 11 residues. CDR3 coding DNA: TGTGCCAGCAGCTTAACAGACGAGCAGTACTTC. It yields the protein CASSLTDEQYF.

The genes are TRBV28 and TRBJ2-6, with TRBD1 identical over 8 bases. CDR3 length: 19 amino acids. The ends lost 2 bases at V and 0 bases at J; junction bases unmatched: 9. Germline CDR1 MDHEN, CDR2 SYDVKM. For the CDR3, the DNA is TGTGCCAGCAGTTTAGAGTGGGGCAGGGGGCCCTCTGGGGCCAACGTCCTGACTTTC. This sequence encodes CASSLEWGRGPSGANVLTF.

The gene calls are TRBV6-5 and TRBJ2-1; 11 bases map to TRBD2. V shed 2 bases and J 3 bases; nucleotides not matched to a gene: 3. The germline V gene encodes CDR1 MNHEY and CDR2 SVGAGI. CDR3 length: 16 amino acids. CDR3 sequence: CASSYLGTSGYNEQFF. The CDR3 DNA reads TGTGCCAGCAGTTACCTCGGGACTAGCGGCTACAATGAGCAGTTCTTC.

V gene TRBV7-2 combines with J gene TRBJ1-3; no firm D call. This CDR3 has 15 residues. CDR1 and CDR2 (germline): SGHTA, FQGNSA. The V and J ends lost 6 bases and 2 bases respectively, with 14 bases between them. The CDR3 protein is CASRANGIPGNTIYF. The CDR3 DNA reads TGTGCCAGCAGGGCGAACGGGATCCCTGGAAACACCATATATTTT.

The chain recombines TRBV6-1 with TRBJ1-2; D remains unclear. Per germline, CDR1 MNHNS and CDR2 SASEGT. Deletions cut 4 bases from V and 2 bases from J, with 20 bases between. CDR3 length: 17 amino acids. CDR3: CASSGLSGPGGNYGYTF. The CDR3 DNA follows: TGTGCCAGCAGTGGACTCTCTGGCCCCGGCGGGAACTATGGCTACACCTTC.

The CDR3 is CASSEALGLAAYEQYF. Written as DNA, the CDR3 is TGTGCCAGCAGTGAAGCGCTGGGACTAGCCGCCTACGAGCAGTACTTC. V gene TRBV6-1 combines with J gene TRBJ2-7; 9 positions agree with TRBD2. V lost 0 bases to trimming and J lost 2 bases; unmatched junction nucleotides: 5. Germline V gives CDR1 MNHNS, CDR2 SASEGT. The CDR3 has 16 amino acids.

V gene TRBV4-3 combines with J gene TRBJ2-6; D tentatively reads TRBD1 or TRBD2 (6 bases each). CDR3 length: 18 residues. V dropped 0 bases and J dropped 0 bases, with 12 bases sitting between them. Germline CDR1 and CDR2: LGHNA and YSLEER. The CDR3 sequence is CASSQDFRGGSGANVLTF. The CDR3 nucleotides read TGCGCCAGCAGCCAAGATTTCAGGGGAGGCTCTGGGGCCAACGTCCTGACTTTC.

The genes are TRBV7-2 and TRBJ2-1; the D is unclear. Trimming removed 1 base from V and 4 bases from J, with 14 bases in between. The CDR3 covers 16 residues. Germline assignment: CDR1 SGHTA and CDR2 FQGNSA. Here the CDR3 reads CASSLGPNILYNEQFF. CDR3 coding DNA: TGTGCCAGCAGCTTAGGGCCCAATATCCTATACAATGAGCAGTTCTTC.

This chain joins TRBV5-4 and TRBJ2-5; 10 nucleotides line up with TRBD2. Germline CDR1 reads SGHNT; CDR2 reads YYREEE (reference sequence). The V gene end was trimmed by 4 bases and the J gene end by 5 bases; junction bases not matched to a gene: 8. The CDR3 spans 15 residues. CDR3 sequence (DNA): TGTGCCAGCAGCGCCTCCGGGACTAGCGCGGAGACCCAGTACTTC. Residues: CASSASGTSAETQYF.